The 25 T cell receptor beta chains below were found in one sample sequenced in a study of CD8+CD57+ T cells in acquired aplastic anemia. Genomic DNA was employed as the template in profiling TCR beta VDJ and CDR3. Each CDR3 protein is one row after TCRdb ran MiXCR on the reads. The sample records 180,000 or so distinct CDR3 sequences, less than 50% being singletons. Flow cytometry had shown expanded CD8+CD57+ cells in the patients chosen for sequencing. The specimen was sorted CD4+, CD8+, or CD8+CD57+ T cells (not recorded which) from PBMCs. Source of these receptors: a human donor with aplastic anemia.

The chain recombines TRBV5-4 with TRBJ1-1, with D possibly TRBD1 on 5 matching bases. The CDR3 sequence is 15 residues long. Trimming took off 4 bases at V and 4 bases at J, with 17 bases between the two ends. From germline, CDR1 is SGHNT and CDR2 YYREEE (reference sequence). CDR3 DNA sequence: TGTGCCAGCAGCCTACACGTGGGGGGGGGCACTGAAGCTTTCTTT. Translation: CASSLHVGGGTEAFF.

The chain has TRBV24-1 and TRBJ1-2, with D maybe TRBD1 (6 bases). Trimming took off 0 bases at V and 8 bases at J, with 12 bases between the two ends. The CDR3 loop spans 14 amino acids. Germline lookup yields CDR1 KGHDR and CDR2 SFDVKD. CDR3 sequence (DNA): TGTGCCACCAGTGATTTGGGGGGCCGGGAAGGCTACACCTTC. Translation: CATSDLGGREGYTF.

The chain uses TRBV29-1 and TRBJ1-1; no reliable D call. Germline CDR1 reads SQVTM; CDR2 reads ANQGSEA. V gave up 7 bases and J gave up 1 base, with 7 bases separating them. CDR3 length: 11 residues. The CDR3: CSGRGNTEAFF. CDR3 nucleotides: TGCAGCGGTCGGGGGAACACTGAAGCTTTCTTT. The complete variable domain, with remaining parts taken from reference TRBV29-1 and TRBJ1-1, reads SAVISQKPSRDICQRGTSLTIQCQVDSQVTMMFWYRQQPGQSLTLIATANQGSEATYESGFVIDKFPISRPNLTFSTLTVSNMSPEDSSIYLCSGRGNTEAFFGQGTRLTVV.

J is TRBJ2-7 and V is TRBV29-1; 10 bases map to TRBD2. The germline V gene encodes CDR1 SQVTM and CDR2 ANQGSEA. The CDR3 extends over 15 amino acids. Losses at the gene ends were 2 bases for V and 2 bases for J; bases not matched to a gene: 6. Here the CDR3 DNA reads TGCAGCGTTGAAAGCGAGCGGGAGGGCGCCTACGAGCAGTACTTC. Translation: CSVESEREGAYEQYF.

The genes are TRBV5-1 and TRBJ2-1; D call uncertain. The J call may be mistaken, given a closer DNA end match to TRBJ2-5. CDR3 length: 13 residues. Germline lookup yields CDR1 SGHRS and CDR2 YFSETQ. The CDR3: CASSYRPQETQYF. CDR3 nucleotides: TGCGCCAGCAGCTATCGGCCTCAAGAGACCCAGTACTTC.

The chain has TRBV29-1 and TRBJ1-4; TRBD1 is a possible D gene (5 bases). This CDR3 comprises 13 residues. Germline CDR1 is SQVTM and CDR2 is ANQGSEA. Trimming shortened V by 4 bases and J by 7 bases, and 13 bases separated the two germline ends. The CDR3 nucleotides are TGCAGCGTTGGTGGAGGGGAGGTTGAAAAACTGTTTTTT. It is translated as CSVGGGEVEKLFF.

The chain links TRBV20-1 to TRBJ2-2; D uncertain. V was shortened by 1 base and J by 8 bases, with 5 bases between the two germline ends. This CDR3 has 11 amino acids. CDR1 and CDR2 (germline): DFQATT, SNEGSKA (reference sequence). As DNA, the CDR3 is TGCAGTGCTAGAGTCAAAGGGGAGCTGTTTTTT. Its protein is CSARVKGELFF.

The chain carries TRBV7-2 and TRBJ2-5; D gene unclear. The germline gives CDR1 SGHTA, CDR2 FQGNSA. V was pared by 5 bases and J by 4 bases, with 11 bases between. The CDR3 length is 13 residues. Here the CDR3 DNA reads TGTGCCAGCAGCACGTCGAGAGTAGAGACCCAGTACTTC. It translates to CASSTSRVETQYF.

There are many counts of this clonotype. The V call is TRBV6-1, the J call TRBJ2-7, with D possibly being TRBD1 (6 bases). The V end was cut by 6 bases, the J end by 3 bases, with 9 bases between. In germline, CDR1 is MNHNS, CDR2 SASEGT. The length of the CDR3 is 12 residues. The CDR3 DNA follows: TGTGCCAGCAGCACACAGGGCTACGAGCAGTACTTC. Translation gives CASSTQGYEQYF.

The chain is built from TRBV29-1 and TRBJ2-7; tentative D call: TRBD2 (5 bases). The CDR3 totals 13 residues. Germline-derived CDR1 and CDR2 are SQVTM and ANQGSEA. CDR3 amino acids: CSAREGAIYEQYF. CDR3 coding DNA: TGCAGTGCTAGAGAGGGCGCCATTTACGAGCAGTACTTC.

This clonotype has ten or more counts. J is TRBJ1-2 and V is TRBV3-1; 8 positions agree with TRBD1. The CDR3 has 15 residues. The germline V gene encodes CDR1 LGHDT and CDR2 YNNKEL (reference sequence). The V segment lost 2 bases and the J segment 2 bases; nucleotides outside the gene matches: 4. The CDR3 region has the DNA TGTGCCAGCAGCCAACGCAGGGGGCTGAACTATGGCTACACCTTC. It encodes CASSQRRGLNYGYTF.

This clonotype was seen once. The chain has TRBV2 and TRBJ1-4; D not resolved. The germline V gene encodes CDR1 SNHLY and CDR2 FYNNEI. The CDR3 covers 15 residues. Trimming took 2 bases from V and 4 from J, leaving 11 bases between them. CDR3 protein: CASSELSGINEKLFF. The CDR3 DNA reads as TGTGCCAGCAGTGAACTGTCGGGGATTAATGAAAAACTGTTTTTT.

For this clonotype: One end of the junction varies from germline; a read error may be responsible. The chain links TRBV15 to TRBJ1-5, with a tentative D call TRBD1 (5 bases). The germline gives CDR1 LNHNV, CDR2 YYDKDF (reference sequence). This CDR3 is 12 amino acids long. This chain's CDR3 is CATSRRQGGLNF. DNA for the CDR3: TGTGCCACCAGCAGAAGGCAGGGAGGACTTAATTTT.

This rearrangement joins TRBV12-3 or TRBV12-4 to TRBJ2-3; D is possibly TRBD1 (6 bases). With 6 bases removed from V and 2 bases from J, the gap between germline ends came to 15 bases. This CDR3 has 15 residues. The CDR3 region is CASSPSQGYTDTQYF. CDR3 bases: TGTGCCAGCAGCCCCTCACAGGGATACACAGATACGCAGTATTTT.

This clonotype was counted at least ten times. This CDR3 is CSAAPRDLHPEQYF. CDR3 nucleotides: TGCAGTGCTGCCCCTCGGGACCTACACCCCGAGCAGTACTTC. This chain joins TRBV20-1 and TRBJ2-7, with D perhaps matching TRBD1 or TRBD2 (5 bases each). Germline values: CDR1 DFQATT, CDR2 SNEGSKA (reference sequence). V was pared by 5 bases and J by 6 bases, with 20 bases between. The CDR3 length is 14 residues.

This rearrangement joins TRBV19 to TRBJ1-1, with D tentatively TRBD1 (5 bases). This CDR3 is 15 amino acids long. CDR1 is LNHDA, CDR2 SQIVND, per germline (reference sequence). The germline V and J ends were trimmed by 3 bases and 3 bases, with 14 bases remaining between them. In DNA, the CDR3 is TGTGCCAGTAGTATCGGTCCAGGGACCTACACTGAAGCTTTCTTT. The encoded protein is CASSIGPGTYTEAFF.

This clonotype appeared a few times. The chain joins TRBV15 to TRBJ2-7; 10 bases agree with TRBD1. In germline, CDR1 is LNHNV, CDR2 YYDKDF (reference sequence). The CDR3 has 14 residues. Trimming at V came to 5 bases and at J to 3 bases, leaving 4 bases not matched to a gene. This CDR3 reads CATSSGQGIYEQYF. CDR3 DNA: TGTGCCACCAGCTCGGGACAGGGGATCTACGAGCAGTACTTC.

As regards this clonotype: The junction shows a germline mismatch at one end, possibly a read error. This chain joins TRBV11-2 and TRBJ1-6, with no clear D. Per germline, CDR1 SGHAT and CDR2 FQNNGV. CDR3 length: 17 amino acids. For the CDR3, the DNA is TGTGCCAGCAGCTCTAATGACTGGAGCTCCTATAACTCACCCCTCCACTTT. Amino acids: CASSSNDWSSYNSPLHF. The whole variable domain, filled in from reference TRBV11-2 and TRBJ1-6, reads EAGVAQSPRYKIIEKRQSVAFWCNPISGHATLYWYQQILGQGPKLLIQFQNNGVVDDSQLPKDRFSAERLKGVDSTLKIQPAKLEDSAVYLCASSSNDWSSYNSPLHFGNGTRLTVT.

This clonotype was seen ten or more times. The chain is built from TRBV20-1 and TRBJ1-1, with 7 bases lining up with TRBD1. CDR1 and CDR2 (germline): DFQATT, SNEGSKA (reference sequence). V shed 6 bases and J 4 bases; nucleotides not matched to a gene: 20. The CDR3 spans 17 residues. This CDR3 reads CSAFIVTGAGRGTEAFF. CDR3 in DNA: TGCAGTGCCTTCATCGTAACAGGGGCTGGGAGGGGCACTGAAGCTTTCTTT.

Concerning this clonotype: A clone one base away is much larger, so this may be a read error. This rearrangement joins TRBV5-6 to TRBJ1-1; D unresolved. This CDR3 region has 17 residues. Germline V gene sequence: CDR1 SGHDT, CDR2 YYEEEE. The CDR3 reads CASSLNRGISRGTDAFF. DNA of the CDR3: TGTGCCAGCAGCTTGAACCGAGGGATCTCCAGAGGAACTGACGCTTTCTTT.

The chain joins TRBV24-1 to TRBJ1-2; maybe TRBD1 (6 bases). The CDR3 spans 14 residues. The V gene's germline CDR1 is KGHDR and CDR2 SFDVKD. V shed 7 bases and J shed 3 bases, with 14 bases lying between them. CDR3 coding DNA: TGTGCCACCAGCAAAGACCGACAGGACTATGGCTACACCTTC. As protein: CATSKDRQDYGYTF.

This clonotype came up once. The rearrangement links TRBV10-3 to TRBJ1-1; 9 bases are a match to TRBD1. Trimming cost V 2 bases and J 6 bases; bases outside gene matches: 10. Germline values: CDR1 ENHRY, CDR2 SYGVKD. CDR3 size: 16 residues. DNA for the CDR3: TGTGCCATCAGTGAGCTCTCGCGGGACAGGGTAGCTGAAGCTTTCTTT. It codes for CAISELSRDRVAEAFF.

The CDR3 DNA sequence: TGTGCCACCAGCAGGGACACACCCGGCACAGATACGCAGTATTTT. Its protein product is CATSRDTPGTDTQYF. V and J are TRBV15 and TRBJ2-3, with D maybe TRBD1 (5 bases). The CDR3 is 15 residues long. V was clipped by 3 bases and J by 1 base, with 11 bases between them. The germline CDR1 and CDR2 sequences are LNHNV and YYDKDF (reference sequence).

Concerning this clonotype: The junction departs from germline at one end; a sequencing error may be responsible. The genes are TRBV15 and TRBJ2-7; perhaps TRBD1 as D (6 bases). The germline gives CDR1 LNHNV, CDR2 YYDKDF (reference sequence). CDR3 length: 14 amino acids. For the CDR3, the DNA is TGCGCCGCCAGCAGAGGGGGTACTTCCTACGAGCAGTACTTC. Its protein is CAASRGGTSYEQYF.

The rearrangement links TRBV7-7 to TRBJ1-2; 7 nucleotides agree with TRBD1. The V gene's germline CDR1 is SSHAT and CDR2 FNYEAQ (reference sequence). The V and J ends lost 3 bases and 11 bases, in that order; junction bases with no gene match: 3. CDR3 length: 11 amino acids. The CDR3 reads CASSLGRGYTF. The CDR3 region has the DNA TGTGCCAGCAGCTTGGGCAGGGGGTACACCTTC.